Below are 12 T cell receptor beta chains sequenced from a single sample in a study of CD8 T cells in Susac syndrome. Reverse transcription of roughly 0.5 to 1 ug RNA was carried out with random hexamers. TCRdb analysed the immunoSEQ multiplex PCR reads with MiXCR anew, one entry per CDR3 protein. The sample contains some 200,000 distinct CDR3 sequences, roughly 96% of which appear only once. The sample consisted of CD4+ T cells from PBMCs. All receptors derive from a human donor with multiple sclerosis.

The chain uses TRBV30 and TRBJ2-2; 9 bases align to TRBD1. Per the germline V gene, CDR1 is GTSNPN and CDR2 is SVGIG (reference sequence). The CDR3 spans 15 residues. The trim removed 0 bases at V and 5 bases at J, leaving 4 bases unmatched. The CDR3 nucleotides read TGTGCCTGGAGTGTTGGGGACAGGGTTACCGGGGAGCTGTTTTTT. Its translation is CAWSVGDRVTGELFF.

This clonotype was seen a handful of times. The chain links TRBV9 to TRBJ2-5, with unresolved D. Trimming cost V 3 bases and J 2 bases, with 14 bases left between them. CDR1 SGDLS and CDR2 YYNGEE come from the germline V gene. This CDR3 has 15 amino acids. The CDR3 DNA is TGTGCCAGCAGCGGGATGGGAAGACCACAAGAGACCCAGTACTTC. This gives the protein CASSGMGRPQETQYF.

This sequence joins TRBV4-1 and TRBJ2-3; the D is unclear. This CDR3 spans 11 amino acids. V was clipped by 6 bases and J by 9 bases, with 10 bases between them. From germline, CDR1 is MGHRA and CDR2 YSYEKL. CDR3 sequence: CASRSPRTQYF. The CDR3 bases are TGCGCCAGCAGATCTCCGAGGACGCAGTATTTT.

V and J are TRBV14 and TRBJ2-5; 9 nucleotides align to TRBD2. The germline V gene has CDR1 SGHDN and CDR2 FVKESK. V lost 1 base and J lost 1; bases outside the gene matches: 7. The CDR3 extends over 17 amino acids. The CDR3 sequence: CASSQGGLAGSQETQYF. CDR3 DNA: TGTGCCAGCAGCCAAGGAGGGCTAGCGGGGTCCCAAGAGACCCAGTACTTC.

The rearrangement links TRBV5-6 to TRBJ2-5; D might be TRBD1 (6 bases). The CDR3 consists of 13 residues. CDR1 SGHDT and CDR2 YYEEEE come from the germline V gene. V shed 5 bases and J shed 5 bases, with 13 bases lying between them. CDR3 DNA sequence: TGTGCCAGCAGTGCCAGGGGATCGGAGACCCAGTACTTC. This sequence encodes CASSARGSETQYF.

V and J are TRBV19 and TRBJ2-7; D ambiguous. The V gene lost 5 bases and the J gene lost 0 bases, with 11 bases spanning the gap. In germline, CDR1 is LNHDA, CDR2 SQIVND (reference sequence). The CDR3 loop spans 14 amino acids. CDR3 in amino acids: CASSSQADSYEQYF. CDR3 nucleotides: TGTGCCAGTAGTTCCCAGGCGGACTCCTACGAGCAGTACTTC. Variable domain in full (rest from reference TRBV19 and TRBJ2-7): DGGITQSPKYLFRKEGQNVTLSCEQNLNHDAMYWYRQDPGQGLRLIYYSQIVNDFQKGDIAEGYSVSREKKESFPLTVTSAQKNPTAFYLCASSSQADSYEQYFGPGTRLTVT.

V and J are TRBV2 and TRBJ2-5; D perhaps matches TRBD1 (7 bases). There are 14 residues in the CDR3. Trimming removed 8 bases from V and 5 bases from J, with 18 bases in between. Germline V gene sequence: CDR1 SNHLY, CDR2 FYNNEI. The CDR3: CASDGRQGGETQYF. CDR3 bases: TGTGCCAGCGACGGGAGACAGGGTGGGGAGACCCAGTACTTC.

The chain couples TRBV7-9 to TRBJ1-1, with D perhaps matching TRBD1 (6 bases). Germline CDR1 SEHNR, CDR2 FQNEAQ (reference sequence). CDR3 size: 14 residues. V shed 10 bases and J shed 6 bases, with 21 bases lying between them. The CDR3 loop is CAISGQAGASEAFF. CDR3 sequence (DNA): TGTGCCATCTCGGGACAAGCAGGAGCCTCTGAAGCTTTCTTT.

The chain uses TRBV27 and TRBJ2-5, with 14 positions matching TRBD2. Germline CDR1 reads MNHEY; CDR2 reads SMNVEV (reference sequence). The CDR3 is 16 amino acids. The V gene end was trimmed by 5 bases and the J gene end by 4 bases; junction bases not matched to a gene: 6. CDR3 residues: CASSTGLAGGGETQYF. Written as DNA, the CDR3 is TGTGCCAGCAGTACTGGACTAGCGGGAGGAGGAGAGACCCAGTACTTC.

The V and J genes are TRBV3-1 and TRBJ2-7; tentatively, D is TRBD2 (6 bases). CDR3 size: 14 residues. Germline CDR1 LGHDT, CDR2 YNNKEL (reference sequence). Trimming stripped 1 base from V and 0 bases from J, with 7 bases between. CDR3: CASSQGRGSYEQYF. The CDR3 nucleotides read TGTGCCAGCAGCCAAGGGAGGGGCTCCTACGAGCAGTACTTC.

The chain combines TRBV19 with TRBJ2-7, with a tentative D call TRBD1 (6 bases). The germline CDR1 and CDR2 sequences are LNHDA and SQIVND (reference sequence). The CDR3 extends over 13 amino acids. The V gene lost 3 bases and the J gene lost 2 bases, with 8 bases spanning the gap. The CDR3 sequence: CASSIQGTYEQYF. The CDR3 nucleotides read TGTGCCAGTAGTATTCAGGGGACCTACGAGCAGTACTTC.

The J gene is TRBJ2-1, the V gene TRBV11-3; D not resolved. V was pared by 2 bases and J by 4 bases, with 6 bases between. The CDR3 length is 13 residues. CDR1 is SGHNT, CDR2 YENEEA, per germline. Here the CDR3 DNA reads TGTGCCAGCAGCTTAAATTCATACAATGAGCAGTTCTTC. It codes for CASSLNSYNEQFF.